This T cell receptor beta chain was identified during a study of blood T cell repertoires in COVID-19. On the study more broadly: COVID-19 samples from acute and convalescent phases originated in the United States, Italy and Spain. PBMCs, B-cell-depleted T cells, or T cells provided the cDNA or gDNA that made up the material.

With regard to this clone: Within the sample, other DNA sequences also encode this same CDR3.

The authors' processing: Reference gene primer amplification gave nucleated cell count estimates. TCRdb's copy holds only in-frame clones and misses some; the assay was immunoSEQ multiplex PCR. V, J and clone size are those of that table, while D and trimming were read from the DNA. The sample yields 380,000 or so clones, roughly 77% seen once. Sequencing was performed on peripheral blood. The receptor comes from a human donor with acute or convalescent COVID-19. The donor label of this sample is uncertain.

The CDR3 spells CASSYDRYSGNTIYF. In nucleotides, the CDR3 is TGTGCCAGCAGTTACGACAGATACTCTGGAAACACCATATATTTT. The V call is TRBV6-5, the J call TRBJ1-3; maybe TRBD1 (5 bases). CDR1 MNHEY and CDR2 SVGAGI come from the germline V gene. There are 15 residues in the CDR3. Trimming took off 2 bases at V and 0 bases at J, with 8 bases between the two ends.